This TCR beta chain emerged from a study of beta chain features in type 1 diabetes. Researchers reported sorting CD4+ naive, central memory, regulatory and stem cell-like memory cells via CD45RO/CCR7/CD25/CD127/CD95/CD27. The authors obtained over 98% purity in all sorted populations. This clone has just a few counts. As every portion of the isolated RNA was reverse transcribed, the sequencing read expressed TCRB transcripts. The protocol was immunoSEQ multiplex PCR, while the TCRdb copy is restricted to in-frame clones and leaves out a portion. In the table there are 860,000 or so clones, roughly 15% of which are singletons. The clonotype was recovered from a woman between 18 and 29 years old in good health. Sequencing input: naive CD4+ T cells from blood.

The CDR3 DNA follows: TGTGCCAGCAGTCTAGCGGGAGGGAGCGAGCAGTACTTC. It specifies CASSLAGGSEQYF. The chain combines TRBV7-2 with TRBJ2-7; 12 positions match TRBD2. J gave up 6 bases and V 6 bases, and 3 bases lay outside the gene matches. The CDR3 runs 13 residues. CDR1 is SGHTA and CDR2 is FQGNSA in the germline V gene.